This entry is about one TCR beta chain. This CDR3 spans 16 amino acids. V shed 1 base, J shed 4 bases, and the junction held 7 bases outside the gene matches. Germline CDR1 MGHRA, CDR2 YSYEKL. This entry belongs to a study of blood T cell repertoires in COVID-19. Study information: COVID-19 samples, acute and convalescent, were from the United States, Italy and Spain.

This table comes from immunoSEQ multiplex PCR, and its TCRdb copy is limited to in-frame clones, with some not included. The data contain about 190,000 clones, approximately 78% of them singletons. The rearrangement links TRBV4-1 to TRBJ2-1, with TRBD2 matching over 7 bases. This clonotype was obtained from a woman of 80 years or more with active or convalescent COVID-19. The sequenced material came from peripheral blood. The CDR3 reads CASSQGPSGLYNEQFF. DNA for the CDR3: TGCGCCAGCAGCCAAGGACCTAGCGGACTTTACAATGAGCAGTTCTTC.